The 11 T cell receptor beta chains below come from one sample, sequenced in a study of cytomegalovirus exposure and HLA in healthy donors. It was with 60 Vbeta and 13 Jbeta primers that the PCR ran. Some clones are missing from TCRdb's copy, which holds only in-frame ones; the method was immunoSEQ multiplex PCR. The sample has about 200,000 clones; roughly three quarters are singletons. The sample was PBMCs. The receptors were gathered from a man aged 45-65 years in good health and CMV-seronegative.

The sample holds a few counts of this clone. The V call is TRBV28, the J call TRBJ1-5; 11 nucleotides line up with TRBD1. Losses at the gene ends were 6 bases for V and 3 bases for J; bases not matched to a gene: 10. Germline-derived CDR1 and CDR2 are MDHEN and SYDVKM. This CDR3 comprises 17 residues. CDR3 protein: CASSMLDRGRPNQPQHF. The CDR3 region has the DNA TGTGCCAGCAGCATGCTGGACAGGGGGCGCCCCAATCAGCCCCAGCATTTT.

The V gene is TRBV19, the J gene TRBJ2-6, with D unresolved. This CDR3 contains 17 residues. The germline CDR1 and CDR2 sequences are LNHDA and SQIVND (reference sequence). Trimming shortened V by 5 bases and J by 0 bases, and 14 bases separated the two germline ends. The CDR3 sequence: CASSFVPYSSGANVLTF. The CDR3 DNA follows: TGTGCCAGTAGTTTTGTCCCATACTCCTCTGGGGCCAACGTCCTGACTTTC.

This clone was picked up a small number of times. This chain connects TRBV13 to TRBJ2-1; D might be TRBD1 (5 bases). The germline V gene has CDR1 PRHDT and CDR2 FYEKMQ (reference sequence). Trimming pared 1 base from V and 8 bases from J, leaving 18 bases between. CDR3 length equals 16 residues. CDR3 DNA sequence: TGTGCCAGCAGCTTAGTCGGCAGGGTGGCCATCGATGAGCAGTTCTTC. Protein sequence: CASSLVGRVAIDEQFF.

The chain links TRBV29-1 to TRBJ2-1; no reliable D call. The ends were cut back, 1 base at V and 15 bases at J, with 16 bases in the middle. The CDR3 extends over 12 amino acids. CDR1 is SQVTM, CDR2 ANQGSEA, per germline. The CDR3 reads CSVEGEASVLFF. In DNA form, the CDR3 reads TGCAGCGTTGAAGGTGAAGCAAGCGTTTTGTTCTTC.

CDR3 bases: TGTGCCAGCAGTTACTCGGGGCCTAGCGGAACAGATACGCAGTATTTT. It yields the protein CASSYSGPSGTDTQYF. The V call is TRBV6-6, the J call TRBJ2-3, with TRBD2 identical over 7 bases. This CDR3 comprises 16 residues. The germline CDR1 and CDR2 sequences are MNHNY and SVGAGI (reference sequence). Trimming at V came to 0 bases and at J to 3 bases, leaving 6 bases not matched to a gene.

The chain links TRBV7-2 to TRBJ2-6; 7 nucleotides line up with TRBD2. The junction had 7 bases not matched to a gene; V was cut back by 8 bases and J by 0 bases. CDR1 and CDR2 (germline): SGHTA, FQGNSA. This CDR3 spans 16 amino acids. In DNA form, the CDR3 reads TGTGCCAGCTACCCGGGACTAACCTCTGGGGCCAACGTCCTGACTTTC. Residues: CASYPGLTSGANVLTF.

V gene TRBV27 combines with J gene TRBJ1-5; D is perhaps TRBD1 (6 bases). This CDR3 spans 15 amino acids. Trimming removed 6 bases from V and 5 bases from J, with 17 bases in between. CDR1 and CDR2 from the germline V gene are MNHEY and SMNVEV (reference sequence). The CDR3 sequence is CASRALQGVHQPQHF. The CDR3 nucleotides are TGTGCCAGCAGGGCCCTACAGGGAGTTCATCAGCCCCAGCATTTT.

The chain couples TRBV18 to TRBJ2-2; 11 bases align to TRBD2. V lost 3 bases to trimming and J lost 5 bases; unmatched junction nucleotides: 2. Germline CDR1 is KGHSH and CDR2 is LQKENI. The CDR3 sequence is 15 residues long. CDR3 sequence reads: CASSPTSGITGELFF. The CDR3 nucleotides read TGTGCCAGCTCACCGACTAGCGGGATAACCGGGGAGCTGTTTTTT.

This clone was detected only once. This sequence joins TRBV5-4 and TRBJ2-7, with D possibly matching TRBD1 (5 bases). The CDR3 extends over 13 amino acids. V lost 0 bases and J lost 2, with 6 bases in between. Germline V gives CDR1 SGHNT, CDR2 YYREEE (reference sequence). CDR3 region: CASSLGRAYEQYF. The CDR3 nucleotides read TGTGCCAGCAGCTTGGGCAGGGCCTACGAGCAGTACTTC.

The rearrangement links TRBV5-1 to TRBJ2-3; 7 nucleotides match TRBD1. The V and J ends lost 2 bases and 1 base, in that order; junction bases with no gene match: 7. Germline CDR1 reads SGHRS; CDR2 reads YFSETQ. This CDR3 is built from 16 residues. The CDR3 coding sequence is TGCGCCAGCAGCTTCCAGGGGGACGACCGCACAGATACGCAGTATTTT. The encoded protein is CASSFQGDDRTDTQYF.

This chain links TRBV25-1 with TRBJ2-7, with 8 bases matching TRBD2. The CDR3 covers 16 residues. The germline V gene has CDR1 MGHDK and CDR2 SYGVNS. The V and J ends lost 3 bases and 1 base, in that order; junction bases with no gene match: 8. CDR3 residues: CASSDPGRASSYEQYF. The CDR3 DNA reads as TGTGCCAGCAGTGACCCCGGGAGGGCAAGTTCCTACGAGCAGTACTTC.